This TCR beta chain was retrieved from a study of identical twins. Broader study findings: Clonotypes of the beta chain that were abundant in cord blood carried fewer insertions (memory repertoires showed none). Researchers caution that invariant MAIT and iNKT cells could partly confound zero-insertion analyses. Excess low generation probability was seen in twin-shared out-of-frame alpha sequences. Surplus twin overlap in beta out-of-frame sequences was less pronounced.

Trimming shortened V by 7 bases and J by 7 bases, and 16 bases separated the two germline ends. The CDR3 length is 13 residues. This clonotype was recorded at least ten times. Its antigen is unidentified. TCRdb reanalysed the 5' RACE reads using MiXCR and keeps one entry per CDR3 protein. This sample has hundreds of thousands of distinct CDR3 sequences, with roughly a tenth found just once. The rearrangement uses TRBV12-3 or TRBV12-4 and TRBJ1-2; D gene ambiguous. The clonotype originates from a woman aged 18-30 years in good health. The specimen sequenced was memory (CD45RO+) T cells sorted from blood. The CDR3 sequence: CASTTRERPGYTF. CDR3 DNA sequence: TGTGCCAGCACCACTCGAGAGAGACCTGGCTACACCTTC.